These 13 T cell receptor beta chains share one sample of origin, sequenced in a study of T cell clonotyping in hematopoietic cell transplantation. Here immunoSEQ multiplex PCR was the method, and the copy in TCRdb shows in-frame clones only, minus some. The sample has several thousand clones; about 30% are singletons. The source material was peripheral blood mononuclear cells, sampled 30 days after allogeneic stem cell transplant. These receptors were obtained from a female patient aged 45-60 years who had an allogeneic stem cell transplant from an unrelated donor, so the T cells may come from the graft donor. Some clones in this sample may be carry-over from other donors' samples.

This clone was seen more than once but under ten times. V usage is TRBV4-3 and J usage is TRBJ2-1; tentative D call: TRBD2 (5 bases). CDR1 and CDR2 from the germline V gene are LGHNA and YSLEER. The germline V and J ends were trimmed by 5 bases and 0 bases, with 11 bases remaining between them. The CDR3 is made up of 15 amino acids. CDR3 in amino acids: CASSFDYSSYNEQFF. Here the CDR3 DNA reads TGCGCCAGCAGCTTTGACTACAGCTCCTACAATGAGCAGTTCTTC.

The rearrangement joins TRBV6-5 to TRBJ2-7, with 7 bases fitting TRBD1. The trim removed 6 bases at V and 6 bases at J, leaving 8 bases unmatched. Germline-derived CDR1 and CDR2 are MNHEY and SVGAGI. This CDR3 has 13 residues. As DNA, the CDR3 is TGTGCCAGCAGCCGGGACAGACTGTTCGAGCAGTACTTC. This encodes CASSRDRLFEQYF.

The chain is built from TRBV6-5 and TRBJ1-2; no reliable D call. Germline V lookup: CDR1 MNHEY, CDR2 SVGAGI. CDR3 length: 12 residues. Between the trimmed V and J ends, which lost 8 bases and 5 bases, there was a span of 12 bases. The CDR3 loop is CASGVKWYGYTF. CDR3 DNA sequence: TGTGCCAGCGGGGTAAAGTGGTATGGCTACACCTTC.

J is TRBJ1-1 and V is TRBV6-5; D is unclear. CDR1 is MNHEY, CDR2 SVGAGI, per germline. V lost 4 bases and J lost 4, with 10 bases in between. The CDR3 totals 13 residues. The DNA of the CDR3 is TGTGCCAGCAGTTCAGCGGAAAGCACTGAAGCTTTCTTT. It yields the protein CASSSAESTEAFF.

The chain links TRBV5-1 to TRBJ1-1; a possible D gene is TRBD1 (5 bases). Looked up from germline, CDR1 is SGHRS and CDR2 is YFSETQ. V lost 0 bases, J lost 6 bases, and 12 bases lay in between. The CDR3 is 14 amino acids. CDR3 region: CASSLEPGLPEAFF. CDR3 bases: TGCGCCAGCAGCTTGGAGCCAGGGCTCCCTGAAGCTTTCTTT.

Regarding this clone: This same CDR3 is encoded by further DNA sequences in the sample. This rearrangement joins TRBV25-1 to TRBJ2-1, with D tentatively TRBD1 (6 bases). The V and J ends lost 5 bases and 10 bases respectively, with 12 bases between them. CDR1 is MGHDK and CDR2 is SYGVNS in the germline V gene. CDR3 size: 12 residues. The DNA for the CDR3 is TGTGCCAGCAGTACCACAGGGCCCGAGCAGTTCTTC. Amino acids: CASSTTGPEQFF.

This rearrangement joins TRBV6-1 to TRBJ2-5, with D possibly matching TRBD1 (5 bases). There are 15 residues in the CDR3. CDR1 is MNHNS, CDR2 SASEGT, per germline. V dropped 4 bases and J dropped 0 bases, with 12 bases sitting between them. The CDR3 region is CASSVMGRNQETQYF. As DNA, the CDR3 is TGTGCCAGCAGTGTAATGGGGCGGAACCAAGAGACCCAGTACTTC.

CDR3 coding DNA: TGTGCCCTAAGGGCTGGGGAGACCCAGTACTTC. This codes for CALRAGETQYF. V and J are TRBV30 and TRBJ2-5, with unresolved D. V was clipped by 8 bases and J by 5 bases, with 12 bases between them. Germline V gene lookup returns CDR1 GTSNPN and CDR2 SVGIG (reference sequence). This CDR3 comprises 11 residues.

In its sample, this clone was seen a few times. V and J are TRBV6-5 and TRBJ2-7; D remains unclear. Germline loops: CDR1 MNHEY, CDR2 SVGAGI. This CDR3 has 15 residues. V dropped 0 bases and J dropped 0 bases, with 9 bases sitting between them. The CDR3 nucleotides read TGTGCCAGCAGTTACTCGAATTTGGGCTCCTACGAGCAGTACTTC. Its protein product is CASSYSNLGSYEQYF.

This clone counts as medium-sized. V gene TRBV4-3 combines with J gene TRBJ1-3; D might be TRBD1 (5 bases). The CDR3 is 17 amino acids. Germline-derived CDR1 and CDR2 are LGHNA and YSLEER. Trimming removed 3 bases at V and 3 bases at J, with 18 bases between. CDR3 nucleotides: TGCGCCAGCAGCCAGAGGTTTGGGGGTAGAAGTGGAAACACCATATATTTT. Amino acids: CASSQRFGGRSGNTIYF.

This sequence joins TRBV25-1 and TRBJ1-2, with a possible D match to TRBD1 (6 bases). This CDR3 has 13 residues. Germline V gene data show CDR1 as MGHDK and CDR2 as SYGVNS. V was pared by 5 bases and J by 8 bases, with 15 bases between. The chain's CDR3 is CASSREGVYGYTF. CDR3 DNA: TGTGCCAGCAGTAGGGAGGGGGTTTACGGCTACACCTTC.

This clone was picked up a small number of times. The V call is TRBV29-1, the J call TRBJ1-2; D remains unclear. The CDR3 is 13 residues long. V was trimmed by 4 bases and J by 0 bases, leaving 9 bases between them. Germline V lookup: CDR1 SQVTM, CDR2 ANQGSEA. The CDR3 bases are TGCAGCGTTGTACATTCCGCTAACTATGGCTACACCTTC. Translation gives CSVVHSANYGYTF.

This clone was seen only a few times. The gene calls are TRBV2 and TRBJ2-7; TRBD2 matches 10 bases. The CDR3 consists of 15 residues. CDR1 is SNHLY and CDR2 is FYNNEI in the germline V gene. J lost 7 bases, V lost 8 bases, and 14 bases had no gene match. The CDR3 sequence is CASGLRASGGVEQYF. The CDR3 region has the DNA TGTGCCAGCGGGCTCAGGGCCAGCGGGGGGGTGGAGCAGTACTTC. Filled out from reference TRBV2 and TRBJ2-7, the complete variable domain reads EPEVTQTPSHQVTQMGQEVILRCVPISNHLYFYWYRQILGQKVEFLVSFYNNEISEKSEIFDDQFSVERPDGSNFTLKIRSTKLEDSAMYFCASGLRASGGVEQYFGPGTRLTVT.